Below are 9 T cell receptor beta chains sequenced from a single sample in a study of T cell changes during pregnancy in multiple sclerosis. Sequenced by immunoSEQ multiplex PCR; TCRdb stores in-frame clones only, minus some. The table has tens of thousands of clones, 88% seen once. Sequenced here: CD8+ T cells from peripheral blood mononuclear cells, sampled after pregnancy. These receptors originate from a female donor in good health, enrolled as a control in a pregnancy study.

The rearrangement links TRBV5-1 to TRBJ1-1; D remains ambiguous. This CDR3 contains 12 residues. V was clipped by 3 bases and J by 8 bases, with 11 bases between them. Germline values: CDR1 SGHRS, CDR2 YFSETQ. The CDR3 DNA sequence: TGCGCCAGCAGCTCGACACACTCCGAAGCTTTCTTT. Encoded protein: CASSSTHSEAFF.

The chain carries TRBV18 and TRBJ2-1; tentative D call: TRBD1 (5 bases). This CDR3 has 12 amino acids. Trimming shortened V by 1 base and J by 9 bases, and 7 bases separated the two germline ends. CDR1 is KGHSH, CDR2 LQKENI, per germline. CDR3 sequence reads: CASSPRGGEQFF. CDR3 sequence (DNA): TGTGCCAGCTCACCACGGGGCGGTGAGCAGTTCTTC.

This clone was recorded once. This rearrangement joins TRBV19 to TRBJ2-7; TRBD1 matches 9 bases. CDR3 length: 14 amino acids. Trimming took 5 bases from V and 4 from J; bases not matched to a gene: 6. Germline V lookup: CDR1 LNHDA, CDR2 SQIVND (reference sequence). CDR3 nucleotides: TGTGCCAGTAGTCCGCGGGACAGGGCTTACGAGCAGTACTTC. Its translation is CASSPRDRAYEQYF.

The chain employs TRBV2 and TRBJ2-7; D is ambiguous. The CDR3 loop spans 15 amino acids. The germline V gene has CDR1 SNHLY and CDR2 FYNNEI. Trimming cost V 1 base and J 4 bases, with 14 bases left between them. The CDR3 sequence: CASSEGWAPMYEQYF. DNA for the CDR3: TGTGCCAGCAGTGAAGGTTGGGCCCCCATGTACGAGCAGTACTTC.

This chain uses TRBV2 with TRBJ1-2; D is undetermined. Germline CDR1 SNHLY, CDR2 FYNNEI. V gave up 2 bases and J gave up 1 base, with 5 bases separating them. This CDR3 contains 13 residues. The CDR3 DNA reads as TGTGCCAGCAGTGAAAAGCTTAACTATGGCTACACCTTC. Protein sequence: CASSEKLNYGYTF.

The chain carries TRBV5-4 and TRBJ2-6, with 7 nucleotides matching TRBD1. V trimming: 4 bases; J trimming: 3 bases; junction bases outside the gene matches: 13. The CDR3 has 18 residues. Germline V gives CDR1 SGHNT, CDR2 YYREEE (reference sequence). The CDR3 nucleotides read TGTGCCAGCAGCCTACGGGGACAGACCCCTAATGGGGCCAACGTCCTGACTTTC. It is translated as CASSLRGQTPNGANVLTF.

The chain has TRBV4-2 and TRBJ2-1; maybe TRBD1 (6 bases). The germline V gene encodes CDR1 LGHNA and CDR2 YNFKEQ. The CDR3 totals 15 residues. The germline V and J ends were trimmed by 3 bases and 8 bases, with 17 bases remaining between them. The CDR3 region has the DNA TGTGCCAGCAGCCAGACCAGGGGTCAAAACGATGAGCAGTTCTTC. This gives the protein CASSQTRGQNDEQFF.

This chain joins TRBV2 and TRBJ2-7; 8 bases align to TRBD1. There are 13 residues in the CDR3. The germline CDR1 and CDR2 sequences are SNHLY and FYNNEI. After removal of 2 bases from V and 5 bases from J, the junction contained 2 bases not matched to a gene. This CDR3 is CASSESTGDEQYF. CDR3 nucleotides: TGTGCCAGCAGTGAATCGACAGGGGACGAGCAGTACTTC.

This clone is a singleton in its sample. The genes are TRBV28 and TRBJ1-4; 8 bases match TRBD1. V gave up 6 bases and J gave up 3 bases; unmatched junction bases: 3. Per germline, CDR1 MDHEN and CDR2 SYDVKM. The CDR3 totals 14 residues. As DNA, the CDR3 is TGTGCCAGCAGCCGGACAGGGTCTAATGAAAAACTGTTTTTT. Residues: CASSRTGSNEKLFF.